One and the same sample provided the 30 T cell receptor beta chains below, sequenced in a study of blood T cell repertoires in COVID-19. Profiling relied on immunoSEQ multiplex PCR, and the TCRdb table lists in-frame clones only, not all of them. The sample carries around 290,000 clones, around nine tenths recorded once. Sequenced: peripheral blood. The origin of the receptors is a woman aged 70-85 years with COVID-19, enrolled during active disease.

Here the CDR3 reads CATSDASGESEQYF. As DNA, the CDR3 is TGTGCCACCAGTGACGCTAGCGGGGAATCCGAGCAGTACTTC. This sequence joins TRBV24-1 and TRBJ2-7; 9 positions match TRBD2. CDR3 length equals 14 residues. Germline lookup yields CDR1 KGHDR and CDR2 SFDVKD. Losses at the gene ends were 4 bases for V and 6 bases for J; bases not matched to a gene: 6.

This sequence joins TRBV4-2 and TRBJ2-2, with D maybe TRBD2 (5 bases). V was trimmed by 4 bases and J by 7 bases, leaving 13 bases between them. Germline CDR1 is LGHNA and CDR2 is YNFKEQ. CDR3 length equals 14 residues. The CDR3 loop is CASSRDRDIGELFF. As DNA, the CDR3 is TGTGCCAGCAGCCGGGATCGGGATATCGGGGAGCTGTTTTTT.

V gene TRBV7-9 combines with J gene TRBJ1-6; 8 bases fit TRBD1. Germline V lookup: CDR1 SEHNR, CDR2 FQNEAQ (reference sequence). CDR3 length: 17 amino acids. The V segment lost 9 bases and the J segment 7 bases; nucleotides outside the gene matches: 17. CDR3 sequence (DNA): TGTGCCAGTCAGATGGGGGACAGGCTAAACCCAAATTCACCCCTCCACTTT. Translated: CASQMGDRLNPNSPLHF.

The rearrangement uses TRBV9 and TRBJ1-1; TRBD1 agrees at 9 bases. The CDR3 length is 15 residues. After removal of 3 bases from V and 5 bases from J, the junction contained 8 bases not matched to a gene. Germline loops: CDR1 SGDLS, CDR2 YYNGEE. The CDR3 loop is CASSAGQGWTTEAFF. CDR3 in DNA: TGTGCCAGCAGCGCGGGACAGGGCTGGACGACTGAAGCTTTCTTT.

This chain joins TRBV7-6 and TRBJ2-5, with 13 nucleotides matching TRBD2. V lost 5 bases and J lost 8; bases outside the gene matches: 8. Germline CDR1 is SGHVS and CDR2 is FNYEAQ. There are 15 residues in the CDR3. As DNA, the CDR3 is TGTGCCAGCAGCGGACCGGGACTAGCGGGATCCACCCAGTACTTC. Residues: CASSGPGLAGSTQYF.

This chain joins TRBV4-3 and TRBJ2-1, with D possibly matching TRBD1 (6 bases). The V and J ends lost 4 bases and 2 bases respectively, with 12 bases between them. Germline V lookup: CDR1 LGHNA, CDR2 YSLEER. The CDR3 extends over 15 amino acids. The CDR3 region is CASSPDRLPYNEQFF. The CDR3 bases are TGCGCCAGCAGCCCAGACAGGCTACCCTACAATGAGCAGTTCTTC.

The chain employs TRBV7-2 and TRBJ2-5, with D hard to call. The length of the CDR3 is 15 residues. CDR1 and CDR2 (germline): SGHTA, FQGNSA. V lost 1 base and J 5 bases, leaving 14 bases between the germline ends. CDR3: CASSLGAQPAETQYF. The CDR3 region has the DNA TGTGCCAGCAGCTTAGGGGCCCAGCCGGCGGAGACCCAGTACTTC.

V usage is TRBV7-2 and J usage is TRBJ2-7; 10 bases fit TRBD1. Unmatched junction bases numbered 9, after V lost 5 bases and J lost 2 bases. This CDR3 is 16 amino acids long. CDR1 is SGHTA, CDR2 FQGNSA, per germline. The CDR3 DNA sequence: TGTGCCAGCAGCCCGACGGACAGGGGGGGCACCTACGAGCAGTACTTC. Its translation is CASSPTDRGGTYEQYF.

The rearrangement links TRBV4-1 to TRBJ1-5; 8 nucleotides line up with TRBD1. J lost 1 base, V lost 2 bases, and 4 bases had no gene match. Per germline, CDR1 MGHRA and CDR2 YSYEKL. This CDR3 contains 16 residues. CDR3 DNA: TGCGCCAGCAGCCAACAGGGGGCTGTAAGCAATCAGCCCCAGCATTTT. This sequence encodes CASSQQGAVSNQPQHF.

The rearrangement joins TRBV4-3 to TRBJ1-4; no clear D. V lost 4 bases and J lost 3, with 21 bases in between. In germline, CDR1 is LGHNA, CDR2 YSLEER. The CDR3 is 18 residues long. The CDR3 sequence is CASSRHSLADPANEKLFF. CDR3 bases: TGCGCCAGCAGCCGCCATTCTTTGGCGGATCCCGCTAATGAAAAACTGTTTTTT.

The chain joins TRBV19 to TRBJ1-4; the match to TRBD1 covers 8 bases. Losses at the gene ends were 6 bases for V and 0 bases for J; bases not matched to a gene: 15. CDR1 and CDR2 from the germline V gene are LNHDA and SQIVND (reference sequence). The CDR3 is 19 amino acids. CDR3 sequence: CASRKGTGQDPTTNEKLFF. The CDR3 nucleotides are TGTGCCAGTAGGAAAGGAACGGGACAGGACCCGACAACTAATGAAAAACTGTTTTTT.

The chain is built from TRBV9 and TRBJ2-7, with 12 bases aligning to TRBD2. CDR1 and CDR2 (germline): SGDLS, YYNGEE. The CDR3 contains 15 residues. V trimming: 3 bases; J trimming: 2 bases; junction bases outside the gene matches: 3. The CDR3 nucleotides are TGTGCCAGCAGCGCTAGCGGGGGGGTCCCCTACGAGCAGTACTTC. It specifies CASSASGGVPYEQYF.

This clone was observed at least ten times. CDR3 residues: CASSPPKHPGANVLTF. The DNA for the CDR3 is TGTGCCAGCAGCCCGCCCAAACACCCTGGGGCCAACGTCCTGACTTTC. The chain couples TRBV7-6 to TRBJ2-6; D is undetermined. This CDR3 region has 16 residues. Germline CDR1 SGHVS, CDR2 FNYEAQ. The ends were cut back, 5 bases at V and 2 bases at J, with 13 bases in the middle.

This sequence joins TRBV5-1 and TRBJ2-1, with D possibly matching TRBD2 (5 bases). The CDR3 runs 14 residues. Germline V gene lookup returns CDR1 SGHRS and CDR2 YFSETQ. V was trimmed by 0 bases and J by 4 bases, leaving 8 bases between them. CDR3 amino acids: CASSLDPGYNEQFF. CDR3 coding DNA: TGCGCCAGCAGCTTGGACCCGGGGTACAATGAGCAGTTCTTC.

The V gene is TRBV10-1, the J gene TRBJ1-1; 10 nucleotides line up with TRBD1. V shed 4 bases, J shed 3 bases, and the junction held 5 bases outside the gene matches. The CDR3 contains 15 residues. Germline V CDR1 and CDR2: WNHNN, SYGVQD (reference sequence). The CDR3 protein is CASSAWDRGDTEAFF. The DNA for the CDR3 is TGCGCCAGCAGTGCCTGGGACAGGGGTGACACTGAAGCTTTCTTT.

This clone was recorded a few times. The chain recombines TRBV4-1 with TRBJ2-1, with a weak D call TRBD2 (5 bases). The CDR3 consists of 17 residues. V was clipped by 1 base and J by 9 bases, with 22 bases between them. From germline, CDR1 is MGHRA and CDR2 YSYEKL. The CDR3 loop is CASSQVLVLEGWGEQFF. CDR3 in DNA: TGCGCCAGCAGCCAAGTTCTCGTACTAGAGGGTTGGGGTGAGCAGTTCTTC.

This sequence joins TRBV11-2 and TRBJ2-7; maybe TRBD2 (6 bases). This CDR3 spans 13 amino acids. The germline CDR1 and CDR2 sequences are SGHAT and FQNNGV. The germline V and J ends were trimmed by 5 bases and 2 bases, with 10 bases remaining between them. CDR3 region: CASSPGTPYEQYF. The CDR3 DNA follows: TGTGCCAGCAGCCCAGGGACTCCCTACGAGCAGTACTTC.

The V gene is TRBV12-5, the J gene TRBJ2-1; the match to TRBD1 covers 10 bases. Trimming cost V 5 bases and J 3 bases; bases outside gene matches: 7. This CDR3 is 16 amino acids long. From germline, CDR1 is LGHNT and CDR2 FRNRAP. This CDR3 reads CASGPGDRGNYNEQFF. CDR3 coding DNA: TGTGCTAGTGGTCCCGGGGACAGGGGAAACTACAATGAGCAGTTCTTC. The full variable domain, completed using reference TRBV12-5 and TRBJ2-1, is DARVTQTPRHKVTEMGQEVTMRCQPILGHNTVFWYRQTMMQGLELLAYFRNRAPLDDSGMPKDRFSAEMPDATLATLKIQPSEPRDSAVYFCASGPGDRGNYNEQFFGPGTRLTVL.

V gene TRBV27 combines with J gene TRBJ1-2; possibly TRBD1 for D (5 bases). V lost 3 bases and J 4 bases, leaving 15 bases between the germline ends. Germline V CDR1 and CDR2: MNHEY, SMNVEV (reference sequence). The CDR3 consists of 15 residues. The CDR3 DNA follows: TGTGCCAGCAGTTTGACAGCCCTAGGTGGCTATGGCTACACCTTC. Residues: CASSLTALGGYGYTF.

V usage is TRBV6-5 and J usage is TRBJ1-4, with 7 positions matching TRBD1. Germline trimming cut 6 bases from V and 7 bases from J; bases unmatched to any gene: 8. Germline V lookup: CDR1 MNHEY, CDR2 SVGAGI. This CDR3 contains 14 residues. Here the CDR3 DNA reads TGTGCCAGCAGCCTAACAGGGGCTGGTGAAAAACTGTTTTTT. Translated: CASSLTGAGEKLFF.

This chain uses TRBV6-6 with TRBJ1-1; no clear D. The V and J ends lost 2 bases and 4 bases respectively, with 11 bases between them. Germline CDR1 is MNHNY and CDR2 is SVGAGI (reference sequence). The CDR3 is made up of 14 amino acids. CDR3 region: CASSYTGWGTEAFF. CDR3 sequence (DNA): TGTGCCAGCAGTTACACGGGGTGGGGCACTGAAGCTTTCTTT.

The V and J genes are TRBV9 and TRBJ2-1; 8 bases align to TRBD2. Germline values: CDR1 SGDLS, CDR2 YYNGEE. Trimming cost V 0 bases and J 5 bases; bases outside gene matches: 7. The CDR3 spans 16 residues. Here the CDR3 reads CASSVAGGGIHNEQFF. CDR3 in DNA: TGTGCCAGCAGCGTAGCAGGCGGGGGGATACACAATGAGCAGTTCTTC.

This chain connects TRBV7-8 to TRBJ2-5; 7 nucleotides agree with TRBD1. Per germline, CDR1 SGHVS and CDR2 FQNEAQ. This CDR3 is 16 amino acids long. The V segment lost 3 bases and the J segment 0 bases; nucleotides outside the gene matches: 7. Here the CDR3 reads CASSFIRDRYQETQYF. CDR3 DNA: TGTGCCAGCAGCTTTATTCGGGACAGATACCAAGAGACCCAGTACTTC.

The rearrangement links TRBV2 to TRBJ2-7, with 9 bases that match TRBD1. Germline V gene lookup returns CDR1 SNHLY and CDR2 FYNNEI. The CDR3 is 14 residues long. V lost 10 bases and J lost 5; bases outside the gene matches: 12. The CDR3 coding sequence is TGTGCCACCGTCGGAAGGGACAGGGCCCACGAGCAGTACTTC. Protein product: CATVGRDRAHEQYF.

The rearrangement links TRBV27 to TRBJ2-7; D call uncertain. Trimming left V 5 bases short and J 1 base short, with 15 bases between. The germline CDR1 and CDR2 sequences are MNHEY and SMNVEV (reference sequence). The CDR3 extends over 15 amino acids. The CDR3 bases are TGTGCCAGCAGTCCCCTGAGCGCGGCGTCCTACGAGCAGTACTTC. Residues: CASSPLSAASYEQYF.

The sample holds one count of this clone. V gene TRBV30 combines with J gene TRBJ2-7, with D perhaps matching TRBD1 (6 bases). V gave up 0 bases and J gave up 3 bases, with 6 bases separating them. CDR3 length: 12 amino acids. Looked up from germline, CDR1 is GTSNPN and CDR2 is SVGIG (reference sequence). The CDR3 DNA reads TGTGCCTGGAGTGTACAGGGCTACGAGCAGTACTTC. Translation gives CAWSVQGYEQYF.

This clone was seen a single time. This sequence joins TRBV9 and TRBJ2-5; TRBD2 matches at 12 bases. The V gene's germline CDR1 is SGDLS and CDR2 YYNGEE. The CDR3 is 16 residues long. Trimming took 4 bases from V and 4 from J; bases not matched to a gene: 8. CDR3 nucleotide sequence: TGTGCCAGCAGCTTTCTAGCGGGGGGGCCGGGAGAGACCCAGTACTTC. Amino acids: CASSFLAGGPGETQYF.

This clone was counted only a few times. The chain employs TRBV7-2 and TRBJ2-7; 8 nucleotides agree with TRBD2. V lost 3 bases and J lost 0; bases outside the gene matches: 4. Germline V gene sequence: CDR1 SGHTA, CDR2 FQGNSA. The CDR3 covers 15 residues. The CDR3 DNA is TGTGCCAGCAGCTTCACCGGGACTAGCTCCTACGAGCAGTACTTC. Translating gives CASSFTGTSSYEQYF.

The V and J genes are TRBV7-2 and TRBJ1-2, with D possibly being TRBD1 (6 bases). The V gene's germline CDR1 is SGHTA and CDR2 FQGNSA. V was trimmed by 5 bases and J by 4 bases, leaving 17 bases between them. The CDR3 sequence is 15 residues long. As DNA, the CDR3 is TGTGCCAGCAGCGAACAGATGACAGGTCTCTATGGCTACACCTTC. Its protein is CASSEQMTGLYGYTF.

This chain links TRBV11-2 with TRBJ2-7; 9 bases are shared with TRBD2. Germline values: CDR1 SGHAT, CDR2 FQNNGV. J gave up 0 bases and V 5 bases, and 5 bases lay outside the gene matches. The CDR3 extends over 15 amino acids. The CDR3 loop is CASSPVAGASYEQYF. The CDR3 DNA reads TGTGCCAGCAGCCCTGTAGCGGGGGCCTCCTACGAGCAGTACTTC.